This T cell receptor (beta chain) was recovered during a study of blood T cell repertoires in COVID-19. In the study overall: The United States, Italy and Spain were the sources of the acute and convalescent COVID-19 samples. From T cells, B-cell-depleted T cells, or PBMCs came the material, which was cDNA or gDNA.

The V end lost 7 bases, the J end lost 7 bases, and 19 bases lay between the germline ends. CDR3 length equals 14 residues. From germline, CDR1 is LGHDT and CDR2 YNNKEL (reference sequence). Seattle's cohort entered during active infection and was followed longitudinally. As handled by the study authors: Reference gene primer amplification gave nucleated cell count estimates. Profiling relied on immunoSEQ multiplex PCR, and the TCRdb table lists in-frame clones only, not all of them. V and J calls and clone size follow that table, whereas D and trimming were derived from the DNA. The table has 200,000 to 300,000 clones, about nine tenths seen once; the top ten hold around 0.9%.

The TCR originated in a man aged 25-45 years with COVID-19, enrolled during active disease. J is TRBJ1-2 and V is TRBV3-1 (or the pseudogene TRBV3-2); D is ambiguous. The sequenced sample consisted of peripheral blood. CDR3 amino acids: CASTPGEGFFGYTF. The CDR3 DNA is TGTGCCAGCACCCCCGGGGAAGGGTTCTTTGGCTACACCTTC.